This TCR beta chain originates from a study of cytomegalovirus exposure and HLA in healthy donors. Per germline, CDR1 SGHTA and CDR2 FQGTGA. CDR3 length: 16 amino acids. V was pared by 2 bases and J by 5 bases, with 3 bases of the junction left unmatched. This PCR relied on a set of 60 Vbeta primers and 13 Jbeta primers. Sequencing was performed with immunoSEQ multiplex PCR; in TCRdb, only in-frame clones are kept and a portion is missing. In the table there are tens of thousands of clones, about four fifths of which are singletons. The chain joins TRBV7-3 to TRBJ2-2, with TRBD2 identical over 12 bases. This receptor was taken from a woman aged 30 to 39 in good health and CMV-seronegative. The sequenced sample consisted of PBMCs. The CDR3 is CASSLRGLAGTGELFF. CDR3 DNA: TGTGCCAGCAGCTTACGCGGACTAGCGGGAACCGGGGAGCTGTTTTTT.